This T cell receptor (beta chain) is from a study of T cells in Graves' hyperthyroidism and ophthalmopathy. Amplified TCR beta CDR3 regions came from RNA transcripts. When the TCR CDR3 underwent first-round RT-PCR, the HTBI primer set was used. TCRdb re-called the multiplex PCR reads with MiXCR, one entry per CDR3 protein. Found here are approximately 250,000 distinct CDR3 sequences, roughly 22% of them singletons; the top ten hold 30% to 40%. Diagnoses used clinical symptoms, serum thyroxine and TRAb, thyroid ultrasound and orbital computed tomography. As to this clonotype: A junction end diverges from the germline sequence, so it may reflect a read error.

Per the germline V gene, CDR1 is MDHEN and CDR2 is SYDVKM. The length of the CDR3 is 16 residues. This clonotype was obtained from a woman between 40 and 55 years old with Graves' ophthalmopathy. Sequencing was performed on blood. The chain uses TRBV28 and TRBJ1-1; D is possibly TRBD1 (5 bases). CDR3 nucleotide sequence: TGCGCCAGCAGCTTCCGCGGGCGGGTGGGGGACACTGAAGCTTTCTTT. As protein: CASSFRGRVGDTEAFF.